One and the same sample provided the 15 T cell receptor beta chains below, sequenced in a study of blood T cell repertoires in COVID-19. Method: immunoSEQ multiplex PCR; TCRdb's copy keeps in-frame clones and lacks some. The table records 90,000 or so clones, under 90% of them present only once. Sequenced sample: peripheral blood. The receptors come from a man in his 60s with COVID-19, enrolled during active disease.

The chain is built from TRBV5-1 and TRBJ1-1, with D perhaps matching TRBD1 (6 bases). Trimming took off 2 bases at V and 1 base at J, with 9 bases between the two ends. CDR1 is SGHRS and CDR2 is YFSETQ in the germline V gene. This CDR3 contains 14 residues. The CDR3 is CASSLDRKNTEAFF. The CDR3 region has the DNA TGCGCCAGCAGCTTAGACAGGAAGAACACTGAAGCTTTCTTT.

This clone is medium-sized by share. The chain has TRBV7-9 and TRBJ2-7, with unresolved D. Germline CDR1 reads SEHNR; CDR2 reads FQNEAQ (reference sequence). This CDR3 is built from 12 residues. Trimming pared 7 bases from V and 3 bases from J, leaving 10 bases between. In DNA form, the CDR3 reads TGTGCCAGCACCTCGGAGTACTACGAGCAGTACTTC. Translated, it gives CASTSEYYEQYF.

This chain links TRBV20-1 with TRBJ2-3; tentatively, D is TRBD2 (6 bases). This CDR3 region has 14 residues. Trimming cost V 3 bases and J 0 bases, with 10 bases left between them. Per germline, CDR1 DFQATT and CDR2 SNEGSKA (reference sequence). The CDR3 spells CSASLTRSTDTQYF. CDR3 sequence (DNA): TGCAGTGCTAGTCTGACTAGAAGCACAGATACGCAGTATTTT.

Only a few counts were recorded for this clone. V is TRBV15 and J is TRBJ2-5; D call uncertain. Trimming removed 3 bases from V and 5 bases from J, with 7 bases in between. The germline gives CDR1 LNHNV, CDR2 YYDKDF (reference sequence). This CDR3 comprises 12 residues. The CDR3 spells CATSRERETQYF. Written as DNA, the CDR3 is TGTGCCACCAGCAGGGAGAGGGAGACCCAGTACTTC. Together with reference TRBV15 and TRBJ2-5, the CDR3 gives the full variable domain: DAMVIQNPRYQVTQFGKPVTLSCSQTLNHNVMYWYQQKSSQAPKLLFHYYDKDFNNEADTPDNFQSRRPNTSFCFLDIRSPGLGDTAMYLCATSRERETQYFGPGTRLLVL.

The gene calls are TRBV7-2 and TRBJ2-7; D is ambiguous. V lost 0 bases and J lost 1, with 4 bases in between. This CDR3 spans 13 amino acids. Germline loops: CDR1 SGHTA, CDR2 FQGNSA. CDR3 DNA sequence: TGTGCCAGCAGCTTAGCTGAGTCCTACGAGCAGTACTTC. Translating it yields CASSLAESYEQYF.

The rearrangement uses TRBV29-1 and TRBJ2-7; 8 nucleotides line up with TRBD2. Per germline, CDR1 SQVTM and CDR2 ANQGSEA. V lost 7 bases and J lost 2; bases outside the gene matches: 10. The CDR3 is 14 residues long. The CDR3 loop is CSASGGYKPYEQYF. The CDR3 nucleotides read TGCAGCGCCTCGGGGGGGTATAAACCCTACGAGCAGTACTTC.

CDR3 coding DNA: TGTGCCAGCAGTGACGGGCTAGCGGGAGTCGATGAGCAGTTCTTC. Its translation is CASSDGLAGVDEQFF. The V gene is TRBV6-4, the J gene TRBJ2-1, with TRBD2 identical over 10 bases. Germline CDR1 is MRHNA and CDR2 is SNTAGT. This CDR3 is 15 amino acids long. The V segment lost 2 bases and the J segment 8 bases; nucleotides outside the gene matches: 6.

This chain links TRBV6-6 with TRBJ1-5; possibly TRBD1 for D (6 bases). Trimming left V 6 bases short and J 9 bases short, with 12 bases between. Germline V gene sequence: CDR1 MNHNY, CDR2 SVGAGI (reference sequence). The CDR3 is made up of 12 amino acids. For the CDR3, the DNA is TGTGCCAGCAGCCCAGGGGAGCGGCCCCAGCATTTT. Amino acids: CASSPGERPQHF.

V and J are TRBV7-2 and TRBJ2-1, with 9 bases lining up with TRBD2. The germline gives CDR1 SGHTA, CDR2 FQGNSA. The CDR3 has 15 residues. V gave up 5 bases and J gave up 3 bases; unmatched junction bases: 5. The CDR3 nucleotides read TGTGCCAGCAGCCTTGGACTAGCGAGCTACAATGAGCAGTTCTTC. This translates into CASSLGLASYNEQFF. Full variable domain (rest looked up from reference TRBV7-2 and TRBJ2-1): GAGVSQSPSNKVTEKGKDVELRCDPISGHTALYWYRQSLGQGLEFLIYFQGNSAPDKSGLPSDRFSAERTGGSVSTLTIQRTQQEDSAVYLCASSLGLASYNEQFFGPGTRLTVL.

The chain has TRBV5-1 and TRBJ2-1; 10 bases fit TRBD2. The V gene end was trimmed by 0 bases and the J gene end by 6 bases; junction bases not matched to a gene: 3. In germline, CDR1 is SGHRS, CDR2 YFSETQ. CDR3 size: 15 residues. CDR3 in DNA: TGCGCCAGCAGCTTGGCCCTAGCGGGAGCCAATGAGCAGTTCTTC. Protein sequence: CASSLALAGANEQFF.

This chain links TRBV27 with TRBJ2-1, with 14 bases identical to TRBD2. CDR3 length: 15 residues. Per the germline V gene, CDR1 is MNHEY and CDR2 is SMNVEV (reference sequence). J gave up 9 bases and V 6 bases, and 7 bases lay outside the gene matches. Here the CDR3 DNA reads TGTGCCAGCAGCAGACTAGCGGGGGGGTCAATTGAGCAGTTCTTC. Translating it yields CASSRLAGGSIEQFF.

The CDR3 region is CASSQLHRGASEAFF. DNA of the CDR3: TGTGCCAGCAGCCAACTACACAGGGGTGCCTCTGAAGCTTTCTTT. The chain links TRBV3-1 (or the pseudogene TRBV3-2) to TRBJ1-1, with TRBD1 identical over 7 bases. Germline V lookup: CDR1 LGHDT, CDR2 YNNKEL (reference sequence). J gave up 6 bases and V 2 bases, and 9 bases lay outside the gene matches. There are 15 residues in the CDR3.

This clone has a handful of counts. The J gene is TRBJ1-6, the V gene TRBV7-9, with D possibly being TRBD1 (6 bases). V gave up 4 bases and J gave up 10 bases, with 14 bases separating them. CDR1 and CDR2 from the germline V gene are SEHNR and FQNEAQ (reference sequence). This CDR3 spans 14 amino acids. This CDR3 is CASSSGGFGSPLHF. In nucleotides, the CDR3 is TGTGCCAGCAGCTCTGGGGGCTTCGGCTCACCCCTCCACTTT.

The CDR3 sequence is CASSLPGIGNTIYF. CDR3 nucleotides: TGCGCCAGCAGCTTGCCAGGGATCGGAAACACCATATATTTT. The chain combines TRBV5-1 with TRBJ1-3; maybe TRBD1 (5 bases). Per the germline V gene, CDR1 is SGHRS and CDR2 is YFSETQ. V gave up 1 base and J gave up 4 bases, with 9 bases separating them. This CDR3 is 14 amino acids long. Combining the CDR3 with reference TRBV5-1 and TRBJ1-3 gives the whole variable domain KAGVTQTPRYLIKTRGQQVTLSCSPISGHRSVSWYQQTPGQGLQFLFEYFSETQRNKGNFPGRFSGRQFSNSRSEMNVSTLELGDSALYLCASSLPGIGNTIYFGEGSWLTVV.

This rearrangement joins TRBV7-2 to TRBJ1-3; a weak D match, TRBD1 (5 bases). The CDR3 spans 14 residues. The V and J ends lost 5 bases and 0 bases respectively, with 8 bases between them. CDR1 and CDR2 from the germline V gene are SGHTA and FQGNSA. This CDR3 reads CASSPDISGNTIYF. The CDR3 region has the DNA TGTGCCAGCAGCCCGGACATCTCTGGAAACACCATATATTTT.